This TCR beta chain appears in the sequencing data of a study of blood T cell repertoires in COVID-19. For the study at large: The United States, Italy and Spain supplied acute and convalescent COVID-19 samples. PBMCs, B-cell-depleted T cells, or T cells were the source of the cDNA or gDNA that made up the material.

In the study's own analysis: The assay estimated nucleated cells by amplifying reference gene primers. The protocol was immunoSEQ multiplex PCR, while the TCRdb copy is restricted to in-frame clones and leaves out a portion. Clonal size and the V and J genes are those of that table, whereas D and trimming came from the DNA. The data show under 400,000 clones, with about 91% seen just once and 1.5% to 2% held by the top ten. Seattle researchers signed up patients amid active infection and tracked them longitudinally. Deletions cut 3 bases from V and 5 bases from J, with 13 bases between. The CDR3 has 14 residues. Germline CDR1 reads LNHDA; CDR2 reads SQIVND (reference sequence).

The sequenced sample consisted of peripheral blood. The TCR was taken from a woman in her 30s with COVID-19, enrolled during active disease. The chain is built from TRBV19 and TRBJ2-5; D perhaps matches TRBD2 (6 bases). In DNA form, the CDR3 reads TGTGCCAGTAGTATTAGCGGTGCTCTGGAGACCCAGTACTTC. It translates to CASSISGALETQYF. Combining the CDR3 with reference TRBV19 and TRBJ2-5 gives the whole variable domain DGGITQSPKYLFRKEGQNVTLSCEQNLNHDAMYWYRQDPGQGLRLIYYSQIVNDFQKGDIAEGYSVSREKKESFPLTVTSAQKNPTAFYLCASSISGALETQYFGPGTRLLVL.